This T cell receptor (beta chain) was observed in a study of T-cell memory formation after mild COVID-19. For the study at large: Clusters were largely donor specific. Study-level findings and limits: Contracting CD4+ clones lay largely in CM and EM, with CD8+ ones residing in EMRA. Some responding clones appeared in pre-infection memory, suggesting cross-reactive memory joined.

Remarks on this clonotype: The antigen remains undetermined.

TCR alpha and TCR beta cDNA libraries carrying sample barcodes and UMIs were produced by 5'RACE using constant-segment primers. TCRdb reprocessed the 5' RACE reads via MiXCR and lists one record per CDR3 protein. The table lists some 110,000 distinct CDR3 sequences, approximately 17% of them singletons. CDR3 size: 16 residues. J lost 2 bases, V lost 3 bases, and 4 bases had no gene match. Germline lookup yields CDR1 SQVTM and CDR2 ANQGSEA. The specimen was PBMCs or a T cell subset sorted from them (not recorded which). This receptor was obtained from an adult woman who had mild COVID-19 (a few samples of this study predate the infection). Cell type and time point are not known. The chain recombines TRBV29-1 with TRBJ2-2; 12 bases are shared with TRBD2. CDR3 protein: CSVDGLAGSNTGELFF. In DNA, the CDR3 is TGCAGCGTTGACGGACTAGCGGGATCTAACACCGGGGAGCTGTTTTTT.